Presented here are 22 T cell receptor beta chains from one specimen sequenced in a study of T cell changes during pregnancy in multiple sclerosis. TCRdb keeps only in-frame clones here, not all; method: immunoSEQ multiplex PCR. Among 40,000 to 55,000 clones listed, about 91% were seen once. Sequenced material: CD8+ T cells from peripheral blood mononuclear cells, taken in the second trimester of pregnancy. These receptors all come from a female donor with multiple sclerosis, enrolled in a pregnancy study.

As regards this clone: This CDR3 is also generated by other DNA sequences in the sample. This rearrangement joins TRBV6-4 to TRBJ2-3; 14 bases map to TRBD2. Trimming at V came to 0 bases and at J to 4 bases, leaving 0 bases not matched to a gene. This CDR3 is 16 amino acids long. Germline CDR1 MRHNA, CDR2 SNTAGT. CDR3 in amino acids: CASSDSTSGGADTQYF. DNA of the CDR3: TGTGCCAGCAGTGACTCGACTAGCGGGGGGGCAGATACGCAGTATTTT.

The chain combines TRBV13 with TRBJ2-7, with D maybe TRBD1 (6 bases). The CDR3 is 14 residues long. The germline V and J ends were trimmed by 3 bases and 0 bases, with 9 bases remaining between them. In germline, CDR1 is PRHDT, CDR2 FYEKMQ (reference sequence). The CDR3 protein is CASSLGQISYEQYF. The CDR3 nucleotides read TGTGCCAGCAGCTTGGGACAAATCTCCTACGAGCAGTACTTC.

In DNA form, the CDR3 reads TGTGCCAGCAGCTTAAGCGGGTCAGGAGAGACCCAGTACTTC. Translating gives CASSLSGSGETQYF. The chain joins TRBV7-3 to TRBJ2-5, with D possibly TRBD2 on 5 matching bases. Trimming stripped 1 base from V and 4 bases from J, with 10 bases between. Germline V gives CDR1 SGHTA, CDR2 FQGTGA. The CDR3 length is 14 residues.

V and J are TRBV9 and TRBJ1-5; the D is unclear. Per germline, CDR1 SGDLS and CDR2 YYNGEE. The CDR3 sequence is 15 residues long. The V end was cut by 0 bases, the J end by 4 bases, with 11 bases between. The CDR3 nucleotides are TGTGCCAGCAGCGTAGGGGTTGAGGGAAATCAGCCCCAGCATTTT. This encodes CASSVGVEGNQPQHF. Drawing the rest from reference TRBV9 and TRBJ1-5, the complete variable domain is DSGVTQTPKHLITATGQRVTLRCSPRSGDLSVYWYQQSLDQGLQFLIQYYNGEERAKGNILERFSAQQFPDLHSELNLSSLELGDSALYFCASSVGVEGNQPQHFGDGTRLSIL.

This clone was seen a handful of times. This CDR3 is CASSNDSGPQHF. CDR3 nucleotide sequence: TGTGCCAGCAGTAACGACTCGGGGCCCCAGCATTTT. The chain has TRBV6-4 and TRBJ1-5, with D uncertain. Germline CDR1 is MRHNA and CDR2 is SNTAGT. The CDR3 sequence is 12 residues long. V was pared by 5 bases and J by 9 bases, with 11 bases between.

The chain uses TRBV7-3 and TRBJ2-2; 7 nucleotides line up with TRBD1. After removal of 5 bases from V and 2 bases from J, the junction contained 5 bases not matched to a gene. The V gene's germline CDR1 is SGHTA and CDR2 FQGTGA. CDR3 length: 15 residues. The CDR3 nucleotides read TGTGCCAGCAGCCAGGGACAGACTAACACCGGGGAGCTGTTTTTT. This sequence encodes CASSQGQTNTGELFF.

This clone was picked up one time. The gene calls are TRBV5-5 and TRBJ2-2, with a possible D match to TRBD2 (6 bases). This CDR3 comprises 15 residues. Trimming cost V 1 base and J 5 bases, with 12 bases left between them. Germline CDR1 SGHKS, CDR2 YYEKEE (reference sequence). This CDR3 is CASSLPGGLTGELFF. Here the CDR3 DNA reads TGTGCCAGCAGCTTGCCAGGAGGGTTGACCGGGGAGCTGTTTTTT.

This sequence joins TRBV7-8 and TRBJ2-5; TRBD2 matches 7 bases. Trimming cost V 0 bases and J 6 bases; bases outside gene matches: 4. Germline values: CDR1 SGHVS, CDR2 FQNEAQ. There are 14 residues in the CDR3. CDR3 loop: CASSLAQAGQTQYF. CDR3 nucleotides: TGTGCCAGCAGCTTAGCGCAAGCGGGACAGACCCAGTACTTC.

V gene TRBV9 combines with J gene TRBJ2-4, with a weak D call TRBD1 (6 bases). This CDR3 region has 15 residues. The germline gives CDR1 SGDLS, CDR2 YYNGEE. The V gene lost 3 bases and the J gene lost 2 bases, with 12 bases spanning the gap. The DNA for the CDR3 is TGTGCCAGCAGCGACCCGCAGGGGTCCAAAAACATTCAGTACTTC. The encoded protein is CASSDPQGSKNIQYF.

The rearrangement links TRBV7-9 to TRBJ2-1; tentatively, D is TRBD1 (5 bases). This CDR3 is built from 15 residues. Germline V gene data show CDR1 as SEHNR and CDR2 as FQNEAQ (reference sequence). Trimming took off 5 bases at V and 0 bases at J, with 11 bases between the two ends. The chain's CDR3 is CASSPRQSSYNEQFF. As DNA, the CDR3 is TGTGCCAGCAGCCCGCGACAGAGCTCCTACAATGAGCAGTTCTTC.

The count of this clone is one. This chain connects TRBV7-8 to TRBJ1-1; 7 bases fit TRBD1. The V and J ends lost 1 base and 5 bases, in that order; junction bases with no gene match: 4. The germline V gene has CDR1 SGHVS and CDR2 FQNEAQ. The CDR3 consists of 14 residues. In DNA form, the CDR3 reads TGTGCCAGCAGCTTAGGACAGGGAGAGACTGAAGCTTTCTTT. It encodes CASSLGQGETEAFF.

The gene calls are TRBV6-5 and TRBJ1-2; TRBD1 matches 8 bases. CDR1 is MNHEY, CDR2 SVGAGI, per germline. The CDR3 covers 15 residues. The V and J ends lost 1 base and 3 bases, in that order; junction bases with no gene match: 4. The CDR3 spells CASSYLGDRYYGYTF. CDR3 nucleotides: TGTGCCAGCAGTTACTTGGGGGACAGGTACTATGGCTACACCTTC.

A single count supports this clone. This chain's CDR3 is CASTRQGRGNTIYF. CDR3 DNA sequence: TGTGCCAGCACCAGACAGGGTAGGGGAAACACCATATATTTT. The genes are TRBV9 and TRBJ1-3; 7 positions match TRBD1. This CDR3 has 14 amino acids. The J segment lost 4 bases and the V segment lost 6 bases, leaving 7 bases of the junction unmatched. CDR1 is SGDLS, CDR2 YYNGEE, per germline.

This chain links TRBV27 with TRBJ1-5; TRBD1 matches at 8 bases. The CDR3 totals 13 residues. Germline V gene data show CDR1 as MNHEY and CDR2 as SMNVEV (reference sequence). The trim removed 8 bases at V and 2 bases at J, leaving 2 bases unmatched. The CDR3 reads CASADRGNQPQHF. The DNA of the CDR3 is TGTGCCAGCGCGGACAGGGGCAATCAGCCCCAGCATTTT.

This chain links TRBV21-1 with TRBJ2-2; TRBD2, the table's D call, was not compared with the DNA. TRBV21-1 is reported as a pseudogene. This CDR3 region has 17 residues. The CDR3 coding sequence is TGTGCCAGCAGCAAAGCTACTAGCGGGGGGGCCACCGGGGAGCTGTTTTTT. Translation gives CASSKATSGGATGELFF.

J is TRBJ1-2 and V is TRBV29-1, with TRBD1 identical over 9 bases. Trimming cost V 3 bases and J 2 bases; bases outside gene matches: 1. Germline V gene data show CDR1 as SQVTM and CDR2 as ANQGSEA. This CDR3 is 13 amino acids long. The CDR3: CSVETGGNYGYTF. The CDR3 nucleotides are TGCAGCGTTGAGACAGGGGGAAACTATGGCTACACCTTC. The full variable domain, with the rest looked up from reference TRBV29-1 and TRBJ1-2, is SAVISQKPSRDICQRGTSLTIQCQVDSQVTMMFWYRQQPGQSLTLIATANQGSEATYESGFVIDKFPISRPNLTFSTLTVSNMSPEDSSIYLCSVETGGNYGYTFGSGTRLTVV.

V usage is TRBV29-1 and J usage is TRBJ2-7; 10 bases are shared with TRBD1. The CDR3 sequence is 13 residues long. With 6 bases clipped from V and 3 bases from J, the junction kept 5 bases outside the gene matches. CDR1 SQVTM and CDR2 ANQGSEA come from the germline V gene. The CDR3 DNA is TGCAGCGTAGGGACAGGGGAGGGCTACGAGCAGTACTTC. It is translated as CSVGTGEGYEQYF.

This sequence joins TRBV27 and TRBJ2-7; TRBD1 might be the D (5 bases). The germline V gene encodes CDR1 MNHEY and CDR2 SMNVEV (reference sequence). This CDR3 region has 13 residues. The V gene lost 4 bases and the J gene lost 3 bases, with 10 bases spanning the gap. The CDR3: CASSWGPDYEQYF. The CDR3, as DNA: TGTGCCAGCAGTTGGGGCCCCGACTACGAGCAGTACTTC.

The V call is TRBV5-5, the J call TRBJ1-2, with a possible D match to TRBD1 (5 bases). Germline V gives CDR1 SGHKS, CDR2 YYEKEE (reference sequence). V lost 0 bases, J lost 5 bases, and 11 bases lay in between. The CDR3 runs 14 residues. CDR3: CASSLEGQGYGYTF. The DNA for the CDR3 is TGTGCCAGCAGCTTGGAAGGGCAGGGTTATGGCTACACCTTC. Together with reference TRBV5-5 and TRBJ1-2, the CDR3 gives the full variable domain: DAGVTQSPTHLIKTRGQQVTLRCSPISGHKSVSWYQQVLGQGPQFIFQYYEKEERGRGNFPDRFSARQFPNYSSELNVNALLLGDSALYLCASSLEGQGYGYTFGSGTRLTVV.

The V and J genes are TRBV9 and TRBJ1-1; D ambiguous. From germline, CDR1 is SGDLS and CDR2 YYNGEE. V was cut by 6 bases and J by 5 bases, with 17 bases left in between. There are 14 residues in the CDR3. CDR3: CASNPGPSGTEAFF. DNA of the CDR3: TGTGCCAGCAACCCAGGCCCCAGTGGGACTGAAGCTTTCTTT.

The chain is built from TRBV9 and TRBJ2-7; tentatively, D is TRBD2 (5 bases). Trimming took 3 bases from V and 2 from J, leaving 12 bases between them. This CDR3 region has 14 residues. Germline V gene lookup returns CDR1 SGDLS and CDR2 YYNGEE. CDR3 sequence reads: CASSGDEGPYEQYF. The CDR3 DNA sequence: TGTGCCAGCAGCGGGGATGAGGGCCCCTACGAGCAGTACTTC.

The J gene is TRBJ2-5, the V gene TRBV19; 8 nucleotides align to TRBD2. Per germline, CDR1 LNHDA and CDR2 SQIVND (reference sequence). V was pared by 6 bases and J by 2 bases, with 8 bases of the junction left unmatched. This CDR3 has 15 residues. As DNA, the CDR3 is TGTGCCAGTAGCGTCGGGGGGGCCTATCAAGAGACCCAGTACTTC. Encoded protein: CASSVGGAYQETQYF.